This T cell receptor (beta chain) was retrieved from a study of shared clonotypes between healthy human individuals. Whole-study findings and limits: An anticipated effect of sequencing depth on clonotype sharing among donors was recognized.

V trimming: 5 bases; J trimming: 7 bases; junction bases outside the gene matches: 8. Germline CDR1 reads SGHRS; CDR2 reads YFSETQ. CDR3 length equals 13 residues. The method was immunoSEQ multiplex PCR; TCRdb's version includes in-frame clones alone and lacks a portion of them. The sample lists about 680,000 clones, around 73% occurring once. To note about this clone: Its antigen is as yet unknown.

The source of this sequence is a woman aged 25 to 45 in good health. This chain links TRBV5-1 with TRBJ1-1; 7 bases are a match to TRBD1. The specimen sequenced was memory CD4+ T cells sorted from blood. Subset in this sample: CD45RA-negative fraction. The CDR3 protein is CASRPRDRHEAFF. The CDR3 DNA reads as TGCGCCAGCAGACCCCGGGACAGACATGAAGCTTTCTTT.